The 32 T cell receptor beta chains below come from one sample, sequenced in a study of cytomegalovirus exposure and HLA in healthy donors. It was with 60 Vbeta and 13 Jbeta primers that the PCR ran. Sequenced by immunoSEQ multiplex PCR; TCRdb stores in-frame clones only, minus some. The repertoire holds about 200,000 clones, with about 77% as singletons. The specimen sequenced was PBMCs. Receptors were obtained from a woman aged 30 to 39 in good health and CMV-seronegative.

V and J are TRBV19 and TRBJ1-5, with no clear D. Germline V gene data show CDR1 as LNHDA and CDR2 as SQIVND (reference sequence). Deletions cut 2 bases from V and 6 bases from J, with 8 bases between. The CDR3 runs 13 residues. The CDR3 sequence is CASSIMGSQPQHF. In DNA form, the CDR3 reads TGTGCCAGTAGTATAATGGGCTCTCAGCCCCAGCATTTT.

The chain is built from TRBV29-1 and TRBJ1-2, with D tentatively TRBD1 (6 bases). Trimming took off 0 bases at V and 2 bases at J, with 16 bases between the two ends. There are 16 residues in the CDR3. In germline, CDR1 is SQVTM, CDR2 ANQGSEA. CDR3 sequence (DNA): TGCAGCGTTGAAGACAGGGGCAGAGGTGGGAACTATGGCTACACCTTC. Amino acid sequence: CSVEDRGRGGNYGYTF. Full variable domain (rest looked up from reference TRBV29-1 and TRBJ1-2): SAVISQKPSRDICQRGTSLTIQCQVDSQVTMMFWYRQQPGQSLTLIATANQGSEATYESGFVIDKFPISRPNLTFSTLTVSNMSPEDSSIYLCSVEDRGRGGNYGYTFGSGTRLTVV.

This chain uses TRBV4-1 with TRBJ2-3; no clear D. The CDR3 is made up of 15 amino acids. V lost 0 bases, J lost 4 bases, and 11 bases lay in between. The germline V gene encodes CDR1 MGHRA and CDR2 YSYEKL. The DNA for the CDR3 is TGCGCCAGCAGCCAAGATCAGGTAGTGTCAGATACGCAGTATTTT. Its translation is CASSQDQVVSDTQYF.

The chain is built from TRBV15 and TRBJ1-4; D is undetermined. This CDR3 has 12 residues. Looked up from germline, CDR1 is LNHNV and CDR2 is YYDKDF (reference sequence). The V gene lost 9 bases and the J gene lost 7 bases, with 12 bases spanning the gap. CDR3 sequence reads: CATAGRSEKLFF. In DNA, the CDR3 is TGTGCCACGGCGGGTCGCAGTGAAAAACTGTTTTTT. The whole variable domain, remainder taken from reference TRBV15 and TRBJ1-4, is DAMVIQNPRYQVTQFGKPVTLSCSQTLNHNVMYWYQQKSSQAPKLLFHYYDKDFNNEADTPDNFQSRRPNTSFCFLDIRSPGLGDTAMYLCATAGRSEKLFFGSGTQLSVL.

V gene TRBV27 combines with J gene TRBJ2-1, with 10 bases aligning to TRBD2. Germline V gene data show CDR1 as MNHEY and CDR2 as SMNVEV (reference sequence). With 6 bases clipped from V and 3 bases from J, the junction kept 11 bases outside the gene matches. CDR3 length: 17 residues. CDR3 in DNA: TGTGCCAGCAGACAGACCTTTAGCGGGGGGTTCTACAATGAGCAGTTCTTC. It yields the protein CASRQTFSGGFYNEQFF.

The chain links TRBV10-1 to TRBJ1-4, with D possibly matching TRBD1 (6 bases). Per the germline V gene, CDR1 is WNHNN and CDR2 is SYGVQD (reference sequence). The CDR3 extends over 13 amino acids. V shed 4 bases and J shed 8 bases, with 11 bases lying between them. CDR3 loop: CASSGPGQEKLFF. The CDR3 DNA sequence: TGCGCCAGCAGTGGACCTGGACAGGAAAAACTGTTTTTT.

This sequence joins TRBV19 and TRBJ1-6, with TRBD1 as a possible D gene (6 bases). Trimming removed 4 bases from V and 7 bases from J, with 14 bases in between. The germline CDR1 and CDR2 sequences are LNHDA and SQIVND (reference sequence). The CDR3 covers 15 residues. In DNA, the CDR3 is TGTGCCAGTAGTACAGGGGCCGCATACAATTCACCCCTCCACTTT. Encoded protein: CASSTGAAYNSPLHF.

This chain joins TRBV14 and TRBJ1-1; 11 bases map to TRBD1. Germline V gives CDR1 SGHDN, CDR2 FVKESK. V was pared by 0 bases and J by 11 bases, with 5 bases of the junction left unmatched. The CDR3 has 14 amino acids. Here the CDR3 reads CASSQDWGTGGAFF. CDR3 sequence (DNA): TGTGCCAGCAGCCAAGATTGGGGGACAGGGGGGGCTTTCTTT.

The V gene is TRBV10-3, the J gene TRBJ1-1; 10 nucleotides align to TRBD1. This CDR3 region has 13 residues. Unmatched junction bases numbered 3, after V lost 10 bases and J lost 1 base. The germline gives CDR1 ENHRY, CDR2 SYGVKD. This CDR3 is CATGTGENTEAFF. The CDR3 DNA sequence: TGTGCCACCGGGACAGGGGAGAACACTGAAGCTTTCTTT.

This chain joins TRBV13 and TRBJ2-7; D perhaps matches TRBD1 (5 bases). In germline, CDR1 is PRHDT, CDR2 FYEKMQ (reference sequence). This CDR3 comprises 16 residues. V lost 0 bases, J lost 0 bases, and 12 bases lay in between. The CDR3 reads CASSLGSGSISYEQYF. The CDR3 DNA reads TGTGCCAGCAGCTTAGGGTCAGGGTCTATCTCCTACGAGCAGTACTTC.

The chain employs TRBV28 and TRBJ2-7; TRBD2 matches at 12 bases. The CDR3 spans 18 residues. J was trimmed by 2 bases and V by 4 bases; bases with no gene match: 12. Germline CDR1 MDHEN, CDR2 SYDVKM. The DNA of the CDR3 is TGTGCCAGCAGTTCATATAAAGGGACTAGCGGGTTTACCTACGAGCAGTACTTC. Encoded protein: CASSSYKGTSGFTYEQYF.

The chain uses TRBV2 and TRBJ2-2; D may be TRBD1 (6 bases). Germline assignment: CDR1 SNHLY and CDR2 FYNNEI. V gave up 9 bases and J gave up 7 bases, with 21 bases separating them. The CDR3 totals 15 residues. This CDR3 reads CASLGGTGRIGELFF. DNA for the CDR3: TGTGCCAGTTTGGGTGGAACAGGGAGAATCGGGGAGCTGTTTTTT. Filled out from reference TRBV2 and TRBJ2-2, the complete variable domain reads EPEVTQTPSHQVTQMGQEVILRCVPISNHLYFYWYRQILGQKVEFLVSFYNNEISEKSEIFDDQFSVERPDGSNFTLKIRSTKLEDSAMYFCASLGGTGRIGELFFGEGSRLTVL.

The genes are TRBV28 and TRBJ2-7; the match to TRBD2 covers 8 bases. The CDR3 covers 15 residues. V lost 2 bases to trimming and J lost 5 bases; unmatched junction nucleotides: 8. Per the germline V gene, CDR1 is MDHEN and CDR2 is SYDVKM. CDR3: CASSLGASGSHEQYF. The CDR3 region has the DNA TGTGCCAGCAGTTTAGGGGCGAGCGGGAGTCACGAGCAGTACTTC.

V and J are TRBV10-3 and TRBJ1-4; no reliable D call. The V gene lost 0 bases and the J gene lost 7 bases, with 12 bases spanning the gap. Germline loops: CDR1 ENHRY, CDR2 SYGVKD. The CDR3 length is 15 residues. CDR3 bases: TGTGCCATCAGTGAGTCGATGCGGGGTGGTGAAAAACTGTTTTTT. Its translation is CAISESMRGGEKLFF.

This sequence joins TRBV15 and TRBJ2-7; TRBD2 aligns across 12 bases. This CDR3 region has 16 residues. After removal of 5 bases from V and 4 bases from J, the junction contained 9 bases not matched to a gene. Germline V gene data show CDR1 as LNHNV and CDR2 as YYDKDF (reference sequence). CDR3 nucleotide sequence: TGTGCCACCAGCCGGATAGGACTAGCGGGACCGTACGAGCAGTACTTC. Amino acids: CATSRIGLAGPYEQYF.

CDR3 region: CASSSLPQKAEAFF. In nucleotides, the CDR3 is TGCGCCAGCAGCTCCCTTCCACAGAAGGCTGAAGCTTTCTTT. This chain uses TRBV5-1 with TRBJ1-1, with D uncertain. CDR1 and CDR2 from the germline V gene are SGHRS and YFSETQ. The CDR3 runs 14 residues. Trimming took off 3 bases at V and 6 bases at J, with 15 bases between the two ends.

The rearrangement uses TRBV15 and TRBJ1-4, with D tentatively TRBD1 (5 bases). Trimming pared 4 bases from V and 0 bases from J, leaving 9 bases between. This CDR3 has 15 residues. Germline V lookup: CDR1 LNHNV, CDR2 YYDKDF (reference sequence). CDR3 sequence (DNA): TGTGCCACCAGCACCCGACAGCCAACTAATGAAAAACTGTTTTTT. Amino acids: CATSTRQPTNEKLFF.

This clone was detected a few times. This rearrangement joins TRBV15 to TRBJ2-7; perhaps TRBD2 as D (7 bases). V was clipped by 2 bases and J by 4 bases, with 15 bases between them. Germline V gene sequence: CDR1 LNHNV, CDR2 YYDKDF (reference sequence). The CDR3 length is 15 residues. This chain's CDR3 is CATSRNRGARYEQYF. In DNA, the CDR3 is TGTGCCACCAGCAGAAATCGGGGGGCGCGGTACGAGCAGTACTTC.

This chain connects TRBV27 to TRBJ1-1, with D perhaps matching TRBD1 (5 bases). V shed 7 bases and J shed 2 bases, with 11 bases lying between them. Per the germline V gene, CDR1 is MNHEY and CDR2 is SMNVEV (reference sequence). CDR3 length equals 13 residues. The CDR3 nucleotides read TGTGCCAGCAACTCAAGGGGAAACACTGAAGCTTTCTTT. Translated: CASNSRGNTEAFF.

In its sample, this clone was seen a few times. This chain's CDR3 is CASSHQQVPTEAFF. The CDR3 DNA reads TGCGCCAGCAGCCACCAACAGGTACCAACTGAAGCTTTCTTT. The chain combines TRBV4-1 with TRBJ1-1; the D gene is possibly TRBD1 (5 bases). V was pared by 3 bases and J by 5 bases, with 13 bases between. Germline CDR1 reads MGHRA; CDR2 reads YSYEKL. The CDR3 covers 14 residues.

Turning to this clone: A read error may produce the germline difference seen at one junction end. The chain uses TRBV7-9 and TRBJ1-1; 7 positions agree with TRBD1. Germline lookup yields CDR1 SEHNR and CDR2 FQNEAQ (reference sequence). CDR3 length equals 16 residues. CDR3 sequence: CSSSLDKGAVNTEAFF. In nucleotides, the CDR3 is TGTTCCAGCAGCTTAGATAAGGGGGCTGTAAACACTGAAGCTTTCTTT.

The chain uses TRBV4-1 and TRBJ2-7, with D uncertain. The CDR3 is made up of 15 amino acids. From germline, CDR1 is MGHRA and CDR2 YSYEKL. V was clipped by 2 bases and J by 4 bases, with 15 bases between them. The CDR3 DNA follows: TGCGCCAGCAGCCAACTGGCGACTGAAGATTACGAGCAGTACTTC. Translated: CASSQLATEDYEQYF.

The chain uses TRBV19 and TRBJ2-5; 10 nucleotides agree with TRBD1. The CDR3 contains 15 residues. Trimming cost V 6 bases and J 5 bases; bases outside gene matches: 9. Germline CDR1 and CDR2: LNHDA and SQIVND (reference sequence). The DNA for the CDR3 is TGTGCCAGTAGCGCAGAGACAGGGGGCCAGGAGACCCAGTACTTC. It translates to CASSAETGGQETQYF.

The rearrangement joins TRBV5-1 to TRBJ2-2; the match to TRBD2 covers 9 bases. The CDR3 sequence is 14 residues long. The germline CDR1 and CDR2 sequences are SGHRS and YFSETQ. The junction had 7 bases not matched to a gene; V was cut back by 6 bases and J by 7 bases. The CDR3 spells CASIKAGGGGELFF. CDR3 nucleotides: TGCGCCAGCATCAAAGCGGGAGGTGGCGGGGAGCTGTTTTTT.

The rearrangement joins TRBV27 to TRBJ2-7, with 7 bases matching TRBD1. The CDR3 runs 13 residues. CDR1 and CDR2 (germline): MNHEY, SMNVEV (reference sequence). The trim removed 5 bases at V and 1 base at J, leaving 2 bases unmatched. DNA of the CDR3: TGTGCCAGCAGTATACAGGGGTCCTACGAGCAGTACTTC. This encodes CASSIQGSYEQYF.

V is TRBV4-1 and J is TRBJ1-1; tentative D call: TRBD1 (6 bases). The CDR3 runs to 15 residues. The germline V gene has CDR1 MGHRA and CDR2 YSYEKL. The germline V and J ends were trimmed by 1 base and 3 bases, with 12 bases remaining between them. The DNA of the CDR3 is TGCGCCAGCAGCCAAGTATCCAAGGGGGACACTGAAGCTTTCTTT. Amino acids: CASSQVSKGDTEAFF.

The chain has TRBV5-5 and TRBJ2-1, with TRBD1 identical over 8 bases. CDR3 length: 15 residues. The ends lost 5 bases at V and 0 bases at J; junction bases unmatched: 4. Germline values: CDR1 SGHKS, CDR2 YYEKEE (reference sequence). CDR3 nucleotides: TGTGCCAGCAGAAGGACAGGGAGCTCCTACAATGAGCAGTTCTTC. Translated: CASRRTGSSYNEQFF. Looking up the rest from reference TRBV5-5 and TRBJ2-1 gives the full variable domain: DAGVTQSPTHLIKTRGQQVTLRCSPISGHKSVSWYQQVLGQGPQFIFQYYEKEERGRGNFPDRFSARQFPNYSSELNVNALLLGDSALYLCASRRTGSSYNEQFFGPGTRLTVL.

This clone has a single count. The chain joins TRBV5-4 to TRBJ2-5; a weak D match, TRBD1 (5 bases). Per germline, CDR1 SGHNT and CDR2 YYREEE (reference sequence). This CDR3 has 13 residues. Trimming removed 3 bases at V and 2 bases at J, with 8 bases between. CDR3 protein: CASSSDRQETQYF. The CDR3 DNA is TGTGCCAGCAGCTCCGACAGACAAGAGACCCAGTACTTC.

The sample holds a few counts of this clone. This chain joins TRBV5-1 and TRBJ1-1, with TRBD1 identical over 7 bases. CDR1 and CDR2 (germline): SGHRS, YFSETQ. The CDR3 sequence is 15 residues long. Germline trimming cut 4 bases from V and 1 base from J; bases unmatched to any gene: 7. CDR3 DNA: TGCGCCAGCAGCCAAAGACAGGGTGGGAACACTGAAGCTTTCTTT. It is translated as CASSQRQGGNTEAFF.

J is TRBJ1-2 and V is TRBV7-9; D possibly corresponds to TRBD1 (5 bases). Germline lookup yields CDR1 SEHNR and CDR2 FQNEAQ (reference sequence). This CDR3 comprises 15 residues. V lost 2 bases to trimming and J lost 3 bases, with 13 bases between them. Written as DNA, the CDR3 is TGTGCCAGCAGCTTAAGGCAGGGTCGAGACTATGGCTACACCTTC. This encodes CASSLRQGRDYGYTF.

The chain has TRBV19 and TRBJ1-1, with 7 bases aligning to TRBD1. With V trimmed by 6 bases and J by 10 bases, 14 bases remained unmatched. The CDR3 contains 14 residues. Germline V gene sequence: CDR1 LNHDA, CDR2 SQIVND (reference sequence). As DNA, the CDR3 is TGTGCCAGTAGACTAGGGCATTCTCAGGGGGGAGCTTTCTTT. It encodes CASRLGHSQGGAFF.

This CDR3 is CASSFYRLGEQYF. CDR3 nucleotide sequence: TGTGCCAGCAGCTTTTACAGGTTGGGCGAGCAGTACTTC. This chain joins TRBV5-6 and TRBJ2-7; a weak D match, TRBD1 (5 bases). The CDR3 loop spans 13 amino acids. Germline V gene lookup returns CDR1 SGHDT and CDR2 YYEEEE. V dropped 2 bases and J dropped 6 bases, with 12 bases sitting between them.